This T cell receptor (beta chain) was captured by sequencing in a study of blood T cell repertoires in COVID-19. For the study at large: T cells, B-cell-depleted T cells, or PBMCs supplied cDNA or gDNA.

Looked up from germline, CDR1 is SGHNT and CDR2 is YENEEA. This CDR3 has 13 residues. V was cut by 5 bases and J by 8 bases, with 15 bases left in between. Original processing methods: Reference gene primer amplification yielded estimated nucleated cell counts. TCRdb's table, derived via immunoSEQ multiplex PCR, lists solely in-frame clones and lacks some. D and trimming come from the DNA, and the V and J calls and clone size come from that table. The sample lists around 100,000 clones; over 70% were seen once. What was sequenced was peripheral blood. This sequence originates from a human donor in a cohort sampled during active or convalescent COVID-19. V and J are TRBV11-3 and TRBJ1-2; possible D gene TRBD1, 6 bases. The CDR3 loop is CASSPGGAGGYTF. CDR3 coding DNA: TGTGCCAGCAGCCCGGGGGGGGCCGGCGGCTACACCTTC.